Shown below are 3 T cell receptor beta chains from a single sample sequenced in a study of blood T cell repertoires in COVID-19. Here immunoSEQ multiplex PCR was the method, and the copy in TCRdb shows in-frame clones only, minus some. The sample records under 350,000 clones, around 89% being singletons. The sequencing input was peripheral blood. Source of these receptors: a man aged 40-50 years with acute or convalescent COVID-19.

The chain recombines TRBV7-8 with TRBJ1-1; 8 bases map to TRBD1. Trimming cost V 5 bases and J 11 bases; bases outside gene matches: 7. Germline lookup yields CDR1 SGHVS and CDR2 FQNEAQ. There are 12 residues in the CDR3. In DNA, the CDR3 is TGTGCCAGCAGCCTGGACAGGGCAATTGCTTTCTTT. As protein: CASSLDRAIAFF.

The J gene is TRBJ1-1, the V gene TRBV6-5; D may be TRBD1 (6 bases). The V end lost 10 bases, the J end lost 8 bases, and 14 bases lay between the germline ends. The CDR3 has 11 amino acids. Germline CDR1 MNHEY, CDR2 SVGAGI. The CDR3 region is CATTQGIEAFF. The CDR3 DNA is TGTGCCACCACTCAGGGGATCGAAGCTTTCTTT.

V gene TRBV19 combines with J gene TRBJ2-1; 8 positions agree with TRBD2. Unmatched junction bases numbered 7, after V lost 7 bases and J lost 2 bases. CDR3 length: 15 amino acids. Germline values: CDR1 LNHDA, CDR2 SQIVND (reference sequence). The CDR3 nucleotides are TGTGCCAGTACCCCGGGGGGGTGGGCCTACAATGAGCAGTTCTTC. Its protein is CASTPGGWAYNEQFF.